This is a list of T cell receptor beta chains from one sample in a study of T-cell memory formation after mild COVID-19. TCRdb recomputed calls from the 5' RACE reads with MiXCR, one row per CDR3 protein. The data hold 280,000 or so distinct CDR3 sequences, with 7% to 10% observed a single time. Sequenced input: PBMCs or a T cell subset sorted from them (not recorded which). Source of these receptors: a man aged 18 to 30 who had mild COVID-19 (a few samples of this study predate the infection). Cell type and time point are not known. CDR3s include the opening cysteine and the closing phenylalanine or tryptophan. The D gene is left open where the match is weak. The size of a clone is reported for some rows only, either as once, few or many, or as a class for expanded clones.

d_gene	abundance	j_gene	v_gene	CDR3nt	CDR3aa
TRBD2	-	TRBJ2-5	TRBV5-4	TGTGCCAGCAGCCGCGGACTAGCGGGAGCCCAAGAGACCCAGTACTTC	CASSRGLAGAQETQYF
-	-	TRBJ2-1	TRBV6-6	TGTGCCAGCAGTGGCCGCCGAAGGGGGTTAACCCTGGTGAACTACAATGAGCAGTTCTTC	CASSGRRRGLTLVNYNEQFF
-	many	TRBJ1-5	TRBV6-2/TRBV6-3	TGTGCCAGCAGTCGACGAGCGACAGGATTGGAACCCCAGCATTTT	CASSRRATGLEPQHF
-	few	TRBJ2-3	TRBV20-1	TGCAGTGCTAGAGAGGCCTTCACAGATACGCAGTATTTT	CSAREAFTDTQYF
-	few	TRBJ1-1	TRBV5-4	TGTGCCAGCAGCCGCAGGGACACTGAAGCTTTCTTT	CASSRRDTEAFF
TRBD1	-	TRBJ1-4	TRBV19	TGTGCCAGACCCGTACCCGGACAGGGGCAAGTGAGAACTAATGAAAAACTGTTTTTT	CARPVPGQGQVRTNEKLFF
TRBD2	-	TRBJ2-1	TRBV12-3/TRBV12-4	TGTGCCAGCAGTTTCGGAGCGGGGGGCGGCAATGAGCAGTTCTTC	CASSFGAGGGNEQFF
-	few	TRBJ2-2	TRBV13	TGTGCCAGCAGCTTAGTGGGTCGGAACACCGGGGAGCTGTTTTTT	CASSLVGRNTGELFF
TRBD1	-	TRBJ2-3	TRBV20-1	TGCAGTGCTAGGAAGGGACAGATGTCCACAGATACGCAGTATTTT	CSARKGQMSTDTQYF
-	many	TRBJ1-1	TRBV6-5	TGTGCCAGCAGACGCGACGGGAACACTGAAGCTTTCTTT	CASRRDGNTEAFF
-	many	TRBJ1-5	TRBV5-6	TGTGCCAGCAGCTTGACGGGGAAGGGGAATCAGCCCCAGCATTTT	CASSLTGKGNQPQHF
-	few	TRBJ2-1	TRBV5-1	TGCGCCAGCAGCTTGGACCTTAGCCGGAGTGAGCAGTTCTTC	CASSLDLSRSEQFF
-	few	TRBJ2-3	TRBV5-1	TGCGCCAGCAGTACCTCGGACAGCACTGATACGCAGTATTTT	CASSTSDSTDTQYF
-	-	TRBJ1-1	TRBV24-1	TGTGCCACCAGTGATCTCCAGGGTGGAGCTTTCTTT	CATSDLQGGAFF
TRBD1	few	TRBJ2-2	TRBV5-6	TGTGCCAGCACTCGACAGGGGAGCGACACCGGGGAGCTGTTTTTT	CASTRQGSDTGELFF
TRBD1	few	TRBJ2-3	TRBV24-1	TGTGCCACCAGTGAGCCTGGGACAGGGACCGCTTCAACAGATACGCAGTATTTT	CATSEPGTGTASTDTQYF
-	many	TRBJ2-7	TRBV19	TGTGCCAGTAGTGGGACGCGAAAAGCGCAGTACTTC	CASSGTRKAQYF
TRBD1	few	TRBJ1-2	TRBV12-3/TRBV12-4	TGTGCCAGCAGCCCGGACAGGGGTGTGGATGGCTACACCTTC	CASSPDRGVDGYTF
-	many	TRBJ2-5	TRBV7-6	TGTGCCAGCAGCGAAAGAGGGACCCAGTACTTC	CASSERGTQYF
-	few	TRBJ1-1	TRBV6-5	TGTGCCAGCAGCTACTCGGACAACATGGGGACTGAAGCTTTCTTT	CASSYSDNMGTEAFF
TRBD1	many	TRBJ2-3	TRBV15	TGTGCCACCAGCAGAGTGACAGGGGTAACAGATACGCAGTATTTT	CATSRVTGVTDTQYF
TRBD1	-	TRBJ2-7	TRBV12-3/TRBV12-4	TGTGCCAGCAGACCGGGACAGGGGGCCTACGAGCAGTACTTC	CASRPGQGAYEQYF
TRBD1	-	TRBJ2-3	TRBV28	TGTGCCAGCAGTCGGACAGGGTTGACGGATACGCAGTATTTT	CASSRTGLTDTQYF
-	-	TRBJ2-7	TRBV4-1	TGCGCCAGCAGCCCTATTGTGGGGGGGGCCGACTTGTTATACGAGCAGTACTTC	CASSPIVGGADLLYEQYF
TRBD2	-	TRBJ2-3	TRBV5-1	TGCGCCAGCAATAAGGGAGGGTCGCAGTATTTT	CASNKGGSQYF
-	many	TRBJ1-1	TRBV30	TGTGCCTCCGGGGGCAGGGTGAACACTGAAGCTTTCTTT	CASGGRVNTEAFF
-	-	TRBJ2-7	TRBV3-1	TGTGCCAGCAGCCGTAAAGGAGGGGGCGACGAGCAGTACTTC	CASSRKGGGDEQYF
TRBD1	-	TRBJ1-1	TRBV29-1	TGCAGCGTACAGGGGGCCCACACTGAAGCTTTCTTT	CSVQGAHTEAFF
-	-	TRBJ1-5	TRBV24-1	TGTACCACCAGTGGTAGCGGGGAACAGCCCCAGCATTTT	CTTSGSGEQPQHF
-	few	TRBJ1-2	TRBV5-5	TGTGCCAGCAGCTTGGATTGGGGCTCCTATGGCTACACCTTC	CASSLDWGSYGYTF
TRBD1	-	TRBJ1-6	TRBV5-1	TGCGCCAGCAGCCTAGGGACAGTAAATTCACCCCTCCACTTT	CASSLGTVNSPLHF
-	few	TRBJ2-1	TRBV11-2	TGTGCCAGCAGCTTAGGCGAGGGGCAGGTGCAGTTCTTC	CASSLGEGQVQFF
-	-	TRBJ2-5	TRBV5-5	TGTGCCAGCAGCTTAGTGCGGGCAGGACAAGAGACCCAGTACTTC	CASSLVRAGQETQYF
-	many	TRBJ1-1	TRBV5-1	TGCGCCAGCAGCCTCAGGGGCACTGAAGCTTTCTTT	CASSLRGTEAFF
-	-	TRBJ2-2	TRBV7-2	-	CASSHPLGAAPGSCFF
TRBD1	many	TRBJ2-7	TRBV20-1	TGCAGTGCTGGGGGACAGGGCCACGAGCAGTACTTC	CSAGGQGHEQYF
TRBD1	few	TRBJ2-7	TRBV4-1	TGCGCCAGCAGCCTAAAAACAGGGGGCGCGGTCCACGAGCAGTACTTC	CASSLKTGGAVHEQYF
TRBD1	-	TRBJ2-5	TRBV2	TGTGCCAGCGGCAGGGGGTACGGAGAGACCCAGTACTTC	CASGRGYGETQYF
TRBD2	-	TRBJ2-1	TRBV6-4	TGTGCCAGCAGTGAATCGACTAGCGGGGTTGAGCAGTTCTTC	CASSESTSGVEQFF
TRBD1	few	TRBJ2-1	TRBV7-6	TGTGCCAGCAGCCACCGGACAGGGAGGAATGAGCAGTTCTTC	CASSHRTGRNEQFF
TRBD1	few	TRBJ1-2	TRBV9	TGTGCCAGCAGCGTAGGCAGAGGGGGCGACCCTTTAGATGGCTACACCTTC	CASSVGRGGDPLDGYTF
-	-	TRBJ2-2	TRBV15	TGTGCCACCAGCAGAGATGGGCCCACCGGGGAGCTGTTTTTT	CATSRDGPTGELFF
-	few	TRBJ2-3	TRBV6-4	TGTGCCAGCAGTGACGGAGTCGGGGGCACTACGCAGTATTTT	CASSDGVGGTTQYF
TRBD1	-	TRBJ1-1	TRBV7-2	TGTGCCAGCGACAGGGAGAACACTGAAGCTTTCTTT	CASDRENTEAFF
-	-	TRBJ2-5	TRBV29-1	TGCAGCGTTATGGGCCACAGGGCTTTGGAGACCCAGTACTTC	CSVMGHRALETQYF
-	few	TRBJ1-1	TRBV20-1	TGCAGTGCCCCCGGGAACACTGAAGCTTTCTTT	CSAPGNTEAFF
-	-	TRBJ1-2	TRBV6-1	TGTGCCAGCAACCCGCGGGGGAACTATGGCTACACCTTC	CASNPRGNYGYTF
TRBD1	few	TRBJ1-2	TRBV30	TGTGCCTGGGTTCCGGGACAGGGGGCCAGGGCTAACTATGGCTACACCTTC	CAWVPGQGARANYGYTF
-	few	TRBJ1-6	TRBV12-3/TRBV12-4	TGTGCCAGCAGTTTGGCGCGTTCCTATTCACCCCTCCACTTT	CASSLARSYSPLHF